Listed here are 22 T cell receptor beta chains from one sample, sequenced in a study of blood T cell repertoires in COVID-19. Clones were sequenced by immunoSEQ multiplex PCR, and TCRdb holds only the in-frame ones, with some missing. This repertoire shows approximately 220,000 clones, roughly 80% found once; its top ten account for about 5.1%. Sequencing input: peripheral blood. The receptors stem from a woman between 55 and 75 years old who had recovered from COVID-19.

The count of this clone is one. The gene calls are TRBV7-6 and TRBJ2-3; 11 bases agree with TRBD2. The CDR3 runs to 16 residues. Trimming at V came to 4 bases and at J to 1 base, leaving 4 bases not matched to a gene. Germline V CDR1 and CDR2: SGHVS, FNYEAQ. The CDR3 DNA follows: TGTGCCAGCAGCTCCACGACTAGCGGGGGCACAGATACGCAGTATTTT. Translated, it gives CASSSTTSGGTDTQYF.

The chain links TRBV18 to TRBJ1-3, with 8 bases fitting TRBD1. In germline, CDR1 is KGHSH, CDR2 LQKENI. Trimming at V came to 3 bases and at J to 0 bases, leaving 13 bases not matched to a gene. The CDR3 spans 19 residues. This CDR3 is CASSPDVGTGPGSGNTIYF. DNA for the CDR3: TGTGCCAGCTCACCTGACGTTGGGACAGGCCCTGGCTCTGGAAACACCATATATTTT.

The chain joins TRBV5-1 to TRBJ1-2; 8 nucleotides agree with TRBD1. V gave up 0 bases and J gave up 4 bases; unmatched junction bases: 11. CDR3 length equals 17 residues. Germline values: CDR1 SGHRS, CDR2 YFSETQ. The CDR3 spells CASSLGPGGLRGYGYTF. The CDR3 bases are TGCGCCAGCAGCTTGGGGCCAGGGGGCTTAAGGGGCTATGGCTACACCTTC.

This chain joins TRBV14 and TRBJ1-2; TRBD1 agrees at 8 bases. Unmatched junction bases numbered 10, after V lost 4 bases and J lost 0 bases. The CDR3 sequence is 17 residues long. Per germline, CDR1 SGHDN and CDR2 FVKESK. The CDR3, as DNA: TGTGCCAGCAGCCGCCTGGACAGGGCCTTACCTAACTATGGCTACACCTTC. Translated, it gives CASSRLDRALPNYGYTF.

The rearrangement uses TRBV14 and TRBJ1-1, with D unclear. Germline values: CDR1 SGHDN, CDR2 FVKESK. V was clipped by 1 base and J by 0 bases, with 9 bases between them. The CDR3 loop spans 15 amino acids. The CDR3, as DNA: TGTGCCAGCAGCCAAGTACGCTACGTGAACACTGAAGCTTTCTTT. It is translated as CASSQVRYVNTEAFF.

The chain links TRBV15 to TRBJ2-7; 7 nucleotides line up with TRBD1. Germline V gene lookup returns CDR1 LNHNV and CDR2 YYDKDF (reference sequence). This CDR3 comprises 14 residues. The V gene end was trimmed by 1 base and the J gene end by 4 bases; junction bases not matched to a gene: 4. Here the CDR3 reads CATSRGDREYEQYF. The CDR3 DNA is TGTGCCACCAGCAGAGGAGACAGGGAATACGAGCAGTACTTC.

The gene calls are TRBV7-2 and TRBJ1-6; 10 bases line up with TRBD1. The germline CDR1 and CDR2 sequences are SGHTA and FQGNSA. This CDR3 comprises 15 residues. Losses at the gene ends were 4 bases for V and 8 bases for J; bases not matched to a gene: 5. DNA of the CDR3: TGTGCCAGCAGCTCGGGACAGGGGATTGATTCACCCCTCCACTTT. Its protein product is CASSSGQGIDSPLHF.

V and J are TRBV19 and TRBJ1-5; TRBD1 aligns across 9 bases. The CDR3 totals 15 residues. The trim removed 3 bases at V and 5 bases at J, leaving 5 bases unmatched. CDR1 is LNHDA and CDR2 is SQIVND in the germline V gene (reference sequence). The CDR3 loop reads CASSITGGPHQPQHF. The CDR3 nucleotides are TGTGCCAGTAGTATTACAGGGGGCCCCCATCAGCCCCAGCATTTT.

This chain joins TRBV4-1 and TRBJ1-5, with TRBD1 matching over 7 bases. With V trimmed by 6 bases and J by 9 bases, 11 bases remained unmatched. This CDR3 is 14 amino acids long. Germline V gene lookup returns CDR1 MGHRA and CDR2 YSYEKL. The CDR3 region has the DNA TGCGCCAGCAGTCCCCAGGGGGGACAATGGCCCCAGCATTTT. This gives the protein CASSPQGGQWPQHF.

The chain links TRBV2 to TRBJ1-2, with D maybe TRBD1 (5 bases). This CDR3 has 13 amino acids. Between the trimmed V and J ends, which lost 6 bases and 8 bases, there was a span of 16 bases. The germline V gene encodes CDR1 SNHLY and CDR2 FYNNEI. This CDR3 reads CASRDQGSWGYTF. DNA of the CDR3: TGTGCCAGCAGGGATCAGGGATCCTGGGGCTACACCTTC.

This sequence joins TRBV27 and TRBJ2-1, with TRBD2 matching over 12 bases. Germline-derived CDR1 and CDR2 are MNHEY and SMNVEV (reference sequence). The CDR3 sequence is 15 residues long. The J segment lost 6 bases and the V segment lost 7 bases, leaving 7 bases of the junction unmatched. The CDR3 sequence is CASTTSGGRVNEQFF. In nucleotides, the CDR3 is TGTGCCAGCACCACTAGCGGGGGGAGGGTCAATGAGCAGTTCTTC.

The gene calls are TRBV7-9 and TRBJ1-2; D may be TRBD1 (5 bases). The germline V gene has CDR1 SEHNR and CDR2 FQNEAQ (reference sequence). Between the trimmed V and J ends, which lost 3 bases and 2 bases, there was a span of 10 bases. This CDR3 region has 14 residues. The CDR3 here is CASSFRPGNYGYTF. CDR3 coding DNA: TGTGCCAGCAGCTTTCGGCCAGGGAACTATGGCTACACCTTC.

The gene calls are TRBV7-9 and TRBJ2-1; 11 bases match TRBD2. This CDR3 is built from 16 residues. Germline V gives CDR1 SEHNR, CDR2 FQNEAQ (reference sequence). Trimming cost V 1 base and J 4 bases; bases outside gene matches: 3. In nucleotides, the CDR3 is TGTGCCAGCAGCTTAGGGACTAGCGGGTTATACAATGAGCAGTTCTTC. The encoded protein is CASSLGTSGLYNEQFF.

V and J are TRBV15 and TRBJ2-3, with a possible D match to TRBD2 (7 bases). Trimming stripped 5 bases from V and 1 base from J, with 16 bases between. CDR1 LNHNV and CDR2 YYDKDF come from the germline V gene (reference sequence). This CDR3 contains 16 residues. The CDR3 DNA follows: TGTGCCACCAGCGGGGGGGCACATTCGGGCACAGATACGCAGTATTTT. Residues: CATSGGAHSGTDTQYF. The whole variable domain, remainder taken from reference TRBV15 and TRBJ2-3, is DAMVIQNPRYQVTQFGKPVTLSCSQTLNHNVMYWYQQKSSQAPKLLFHYYDKDFNNEADTPDNFQSRRPNTSFCFLDIRSPGLGDTAMYLCATSGGAHSGTDTQYFGPGTRLTVL.

The chain recombines TRBV7-3 with TRBJ2-5, with a weak D call TRBD1 (5 bases). The V gene's germline CDR1 is SGHTA and CDR2 FQGTGA. The CDR3 totals 12 residues. V was shortened by 9 bases and J by 4 bases, with 12 bases between the two germline ends. CDR3 bases: TGTGCCAGTTTGTGGGGCTCAGAGACCCAGTACTTC. Its protein product is CASLWGSETQYF. Filled out from reference TRBV7-3 and TRBJ2-5, the complete variable domain reads GAGVSQTPSNKVTEKGKYVELRCDPISGHTALYWYRQSLGQGPEFLIYFQGTGAADDSGLPNDRFFAVRPEGSVSTLKIQRTERGDSAVYLCASLWGSETQYFGPGTRLLVL.

The J gene is TRBJ1-6, the V gene TRBV7-2; 7 bases align to TRBD1. Trimming cost V 10 bases and J 10 bases; bases outside gene matches: 10. The CDR3 contains 13 residues. Germline CDR1 and CDR2: SGHTA and FQGNSA. The CDR3 sequence is CATRDSEGSPLHF. The CDR3 DNA reads TGTGCCACAAGGGACAGCGAGGGATCACCCCTCCACTTT.

CDR3 in DNA: TGTGCCAGCAGCCAAGAGTCTAGCGGGGGAGCCTACGAGCAGTACTTC. Protein sequence: CASSQESSGGAYEQYF. The V and J genes are TRBV4-2 and TRBJ2-7; the match to TRBD2 covers 10 bases. The CDR3 spans 16 residues. J was trimmed by 2 bases and V by 0 bases; bases with no gene match: 4. In germline, CDR1 is LGHNA, CDR2 YNFKEQ.

This chain joins TRBV12-3 or TRBV12-4 and TRBJ1-1; the D gene is possibly TRBD1 (5 bases). The CDR3 loop spans 12 amino acids. The V end was cut by 8 bases, the J end by 7 bases, with 14 bases between. The CDR3 region is CASWILGGEAFF. CDR3 DNA sequence: TGTGCCAGCTGGATCTTGGGGGGTGAAGCTTTCTTT.

J is TRBJ2-4 and V is TRBV9, with 15 bases lining up with TRBD2. Germline V gives CDR1 SGDLS, CDR2 YYNGEE. The CDR3 length is 18 residues. J lost 0 bases, V lost 2 bases, and 3 bases had no gene match. This CDR3 reads CASSVGLAGGQAKNIQYF. CDR3 in DNA: TGTGCCAGCAGCGTCGGACTAGCGGGGGGGCAAGCCAAAAACATTCAGTACTTC.

A single count supports this clone. V usage is TRBV5-1 and J usage is TRBJ2-7; 10 bases are a match to TRBD1. Germline V gene sequence: CDR1 SGHRS, CDR2 YFSETQ. V lost 0 bases and J lost 5; bases outside the gene matches: 8. The CDR3 runs 16 residues. CDR3 residues: CASSLDLGTGANEQYF. CDR3 sequence (DNA): TGCGCCAGCAGCTTGGACCTCGGGACAGGGGCTAACGAGCAGTACTTC. Supplemented by reference TRBV5-1 and TRBJ2-7, the full variable domain reads KAGVTQTPRYLIKTRGQQVTLSCSPISGHRSVSWYQQTPGQGLQFLFEYFSETQRNKGNFPGRFSGRQFSNSRSEMNVSTLELGDSALYLCASSLDLGTGANEQYFGPGTRLTVT.

The V gene is TRBV15, the J gene TRBJ2-5, with TRBD2 identical over 7 bases. Germline values: CDR1 LNHNV, CDR2 YYDKDF (reference sequence). V shed 1 base, J shed 9 bases, and the junction held 17 bases outside the gene matches. The CDR3 has 17 residues. CDR3 protein: CATSRGVGRVTPRAQYF. DNA of the CDR3: TGTGCCACCAGCAGAGGCGTGGGGAGGGTGACTCCAAGGGCCCAGTACTTC.

The chain joins TRBV15 to TRBJ1-5, with D maybe TRBD1 (6 bases). The V end lost 2 bases, the J end lost 2 bases, and 16 bases lay between the germline ends. The CDR3 contains 17 residues. The germline V gene has CDR1 LNHNV and CDR2 YYDKDF (reference sequence). The CDR3 nucleotides read TGTGCCACCAGCAGAATGAAGGGGGTCGGTGGCAATCAGCCCCAGCATTTT. Protein: CATSRMKGVGGNQPQHF.